These 10 T cell receptor beta chains were all obtained from the same sample, sequenced in a study of cytomegalovirus exposure and HLA in healthy donors. Repertoires were generated with immunoSEQ multiplex PCR, while TCRdb's copy carries only in-frame clones and drops some. The table lists under 250,000 clones, about nine tenths of them singletons. The specimen sequenced was PBMCs. Receptors originate from a woman aged 18-29 years in good health and CMV-seropositive.

This clone showed up just a few times. This sequence joins TRBV28 and TRBJ2-7; no reliable D call. Germline V CDR1 and CDR2: MDHEN, SYDVKM. The CDR3 spans 13 residues. The ends were cut back, 2 bases at V and 2 bases at J, with 7 bases in the middle. The CDR3 sequence is CASSLRQAYEQYF. CDR3 DNA: TGTGCCAGCAGTTTACGCCAGGCCTACGAGCAGTACTTC.

The chain links TRBV28 to TRBJ2-7; 8 bases align to TRBD2. The trim removed 6 bases at V and 2 bases at J, leaving 12 bases unmatched. This CDR3 is 16 amino acids long. Germline V gene data show CDR1 as MDHEN and CDR2 as SYDVKM. In nucleotides, the CDR3 is TGTGCCAGCAGCTACCTCAGCGGGAGTCGACCCTACGAGCAGTACTTC. Translating gives CASSYLSGSRPYEQYF.

This chain uses TRBV19 with TRBJ1-2; the match to TRBD1 covers 7 bases. CDR1 and CDR2 (germline): LNHDA, SQIVND (reference sequence). The CDR3 has 15 residues. J gave up 1 base and V 7 bases, and 9 bases lay outside the gene matches. CDR3 in amino acids: CASTLDRPINYGYTF. For the CDR3, the DNA is TGTGCCAGTACCCTGGACAGGCCCATTAACTATGGCTACACCTTC.

V is TRBV5-6 and J is TRBJ2-7; 7 bases are a match to TRBD1. This CDR3 region has 15 residues. The germline V gene has CDR1 SGHDT and CDR2 YYEEEE. Germline trimming cut 0 bases from V and 2 bases from J; bases unmatched to any gene: 5. The CDR3 DNA follows: TGTGCCAGCAGCTTGGGAGGGGACAGAACCTACGAGCAGTACTTC. Its translation is CASSLGGDRTYEQYF.

The CDR3 here is CASSATTGNEQFF. Written as DNA, the CDR3 is TGTGCCAGCAGTGCTACGACAGGCAATGAGCAGTTCTTC. This rearrangement joins TRBV2 to TRBJ2-1; TRBD1 is a possible D gene (6 bases). This CDR3 has 13 residues. V was cut by 4 bases and J by 6 bases, with 10 bases left in between. Looked up from germline, CDR1 is SNHLY and CDR2 is FYNNEI.

The DNA of the CDR3 is TGTGCCAGCAGTCCCCTCCTTTTTTTCCGGTTGGACTATGGCTACACCTTC. This translates into CASSPLLFFRLDYGYTF. V gene TRBV2 combines with J gene TRBJ1-2; unclear D gene. The CDR3 loop spans 17 amino acids. Between the trimmed V and J ends, which lost 5 bases and 3 bases, there was a span of 22 bases. Germline CDR1 reads SNHLY; CDR2 reads FYNNEI.

V and J are TRBV9 and TRBJ2-1; 8 bases line up with TRBD2. Germline assignment: CDR1 SGDLS and CDR2 YYNGEE. V dropped 1 base and J dropped 7; count of bases not matched to a gene: 7. The CDR3 is made up of 15 amino acids. The CDR3 nucleotides read TGTGCCAGCAGCGTAACGGGACTAGTTATAAATGAGCAGTTCTTC. Protein: CASSVTGLVINEQFF.

The V and J genes are TRBV5-6 and TRBJ2-5; TRBD1 is a possible D gene (5 bases). Germline V CDR1 and CDR2: SGHDT, YYEEEE. Deletions cut 1 base from V and 4 bases from J, with 5 bases between. The CDR3 has 12 amino acids. The CDR3 here is CASSLRGETQYF. In DNA form, the CDR3 reads TGTGCCAGCAGCTTGAGGGGAGAGACCCAGTACTTC.

The rearrangement joins TRBV28 to TRBJ1-1; D might be TRBD1 (6 bases). The V end lost 6 bases, the J end lost 4 bases, and 12 bases lay between the germline ends. Germline CDR1 reads MDHEN; CDR2 reads SYDVKM. This CDR3 has 13 amino acids. CDR3 sequence reads: CASRGTGSTEAFF. The CDR3 bases are TGTGCCAGCAGGGGTACAGGGAGCACTGAAGCTTTCTTT. Drawing the rest from reference TRBV28 and TRBJ1-1, the complete variable domain is DVKVTQSSRYLVKRTGEKVFLECVQDMDHENMFWYRQDPGLGLRLIYFSYDVKMKEKGDIPEGYSVSREKKERFSLILESASTNQTSMYLCASRGTGSTEAFFGQGTRLTVV.

V is TRBV29-1 and J is TRBJ2-5; weak D call: TRBD1 (5 bases). Germline lookup yields CDR1 SQVTM and CDR2 ANQGSEA. This CDR3 is 12 amino acids long. V was cut by 4 bases and J by 3 bases, with 9 bases left in between. The CDR3 coding sequence is TGCAGCGTTGGACAGTCAAAAGAGACCCAGTACTTC. Translation: CSVGQSKETQYF.